The next 5 T cell receptor beta chains were all read from a single sample in a study of blood T cell repertoires in COVID-19. The method was immunoSEQ multiplex PCR; TCRdb's version includes in-frame clones alone and lacks a portion of them. Among under 200,000 clones, about 88% were seen once, and the ten largest hold around 7%. Material: PBMCs or T cells enriched from blood (not recorded which). These receptors came from a woman between 45 and 65 years old who had recovered from COVID-19.

In DNA, the CDR3 is TGCGCCAGCAGCTTCAGCGGGGAGTCGGGGACCCAGTACTTC. Amino acid sequence: CASSFSGESGTQYF. The chain links TRBV5-1 to TRBJ2-5, with 7 bases aligning to TRBD2. The CDR3 has 14 residues. Germline V CDR1 and CDR2: SGHRS, YFSETQ. V lost 2 bases and J lost 7; bases outside the gene matches: 8.

The chain couples TRBV5-6 to TRBJ2-1; D uncertain. V lost 0 bases and J lost 0, with 13 bases in between. Germline assignment: CDR1 SGHDT and CDR2 YYEEEE. This CDR3 spans 17 amino acids. This CDR3 reads CASSLGRSSGSYNEQFF. CDR3 bases: TGTGCCAGCAGCTTGGGACGTTCTTCGGGCTCCTACAATGAGCAGTTCTTC. Full variable domain (remainder filled in from reference TRBV5-6 and TRBJ2-1): DAGVTQSPTHLIKTRGQQVTLRCSPKSGHDTVSWYQQALGQGPQFIFQYYEEEERQRGNFPDRFSGHQFPNYSSELNVNALLLGDSALYLCASSLGRSSGSYNEQFFGPGTRLTVL.

V usage is TRBV5-4 and J usage is TRBJ2-2, with TRBD2 identical over 8 bases. The ends lost 1 base at V and 5 bases at J; junction bases unmatched: 7. This CDR3 comprises 16 residues. Germline V gives CDR1 SGHNT, CDR2 YYREEE (reference sequence). CDR3 sequence: CASSLWAGGGTGELFF. CDR3 in DNA: TGTGCCAGCAGCTTGTGGGCGGGAGGTGGTACCGGGGAGCTGTTTTTT.

This chain connects TRBV2 to TRBJ2-5, with D possibly TRBD2 on 5 matching bases. The CDR3 totals 14 residues. Germline CDR1 SNHLY, CDR2 FYNNEI. V dropped 5 bases and J dropped 1 base, with 11 bases sitting between them. DNA for the CDR3: TGTGCCAGCAGTCCGCGCGGGTCCCAAGAGACCCAGTACTTC. It encodes CASSPRGSQETQYF.

In its sample, this clone was seen once. The chain uses TRBV18 and TRBJ2-7, with 8 bases that match TRBD1. The CDR3 extends over 15 amino acids. Looked up from germline, CDR1 is KGHSH and CDR2 is LQKENI. The J segment lost 2 bases and the V segment lost 5 bases, leaving 8 bases of the junction unmatched. The CDR3 here is CASSIGGRGPYEQYF. In DNA form, the CDR3 reads TGTGCCAGCTCAATAGGGGGCAGGGGGCCCTACGAGCAGTACTTC.